This is a list of T cell receptor beta chains from one sample in a study of blood T cell repertoires in COVID-19. The assay was immunoSEQ multiplex PCR, and TCRdb's table has in-frame clones only and misses some. This table has about 230,000 clones, 65% to 90% appearing once. Sequencing used peripheral blood. Receptor source: a woman aged 45-60 years with acute or convalescent COVID-19. CDR3s leave out the opening cysteine and the closing phenylalanine or tryptophan.

>13|TRBV5-1|TRBJ2-7
ASSIAGGYSYEQY
>11|TRBV29-1|TRBJ2-7
SVADDRDGKQY
>13|TRBV7-6|TRBJ1-6
AVGQGESYNSPLH
>12|TRBV6-1|TRBJ2-7
ASSEPGLAYEQY
>13|TRBV7-9|TRBJ1-4
ASSLEATGNEKLF
>12|TRBV2|TRBJ1-1
ASRIQGEHTEAF
>12|TRBV7-8|TRBJ2-1
ASSFQTSGNEQF
>10|TRBV12-3/TRBV12-4|TRBJ1-5
ASSQGVQPQH
>11|TRBV3-1/TRBV3-2|TRBJ2-3
ASSQQGTDTQY
>10|TRBV28|TRBJ2-1
ASSLWSYEQF